This T cell receptor beta chain was obtained from a study of regulatory T cells in long-lasting Graves disease. The overall study: Graves' patients with a new diagnosis had received antithyroid drugs under 3 months. Whole-study results and caveats: Less diverse TCR repertoires were seen in persistent Graves' patients than in newly diagnosed ones. Newly diagnosed patients shared 1,000 or so public clonotypes; persistent patients shared a few thousand.

Specified time point: newly diagnosed GD, antithyroid drugs for less than 3 months. There was RNA extracted from PBMCs, and the TCR library was made from it. Ten or more counts support this clonotype. Its antigen remains unidentified. CDR1 and CDR2 (germline): GTSNPN, SVGIG (reference sequence). J lost 4 bases, V lost 3 bases, and 6 bases had no gene match. The CDR3 spans 14 residues. Both iRepertoire HTBI primers and Arm-PCR of CDR3 regions were used to build the TCR beta libraries. Via MiXCR, TCRdb re-called the multiplex PCR reads, giving one row per CDR3 protein. The sample records hundreds of thousands of distinct CDR3 sequences, about 15% being singletons. These same records also appear under a second study, on T cells in Graves' hyperthyroidism and ophthalmopathy.

Sequencing used peripheral blood mononuclear cells (PBMCs), obtained at new diagnosis, from a patient treated with antithyroid drugs. This clonotype was obtained from a man younger than 35 with Graves disease. The rearrangement links TRBV30 to TRBJ2-1, with 7 bases lining up with TRBD2. As DNA, the CDR3 is TGTGCCTGGAGCGGACTAGAGGGTTACAATGAGCAGTTCTTC. Residues: CAWSGLEGYNEQFF.